Sequencing of this TCR beta chain was carried out in a study of blood T cell repertoires in COVID-19. Study overall: PBMCs, B-cell-depleted T cells, or T cells were the source of the cDNA or gDNA that made up the material.

Study processing details: Estimation of nucleated cell counts relied on the amplification of reference gene primers. Sequencing was performed with immunoSEQ multiplex PCR; in TCRdb, only in-frame clones are kept and a portion is missing. D and trimming come from the DNA, and the V and J calls and clone size come from that table. The sample has roughly 200,000 clones; more than 75% are singletons. With 5 bases removed from V and 0 bases from J, the gap between germline ends came to 20 bases. Germline CDR1 reads LNHDA; CDR2 reads SQIVND (reference sequence). The CDR3 length is 18 residues. The J gene is TRBJ2-1, the V gene TRBV19; D is unresolved. The sample was peripheral blood. This receptor was obtained from an older person with COVID-19, enrolled during active disease. CDR3 coding DNA: TGTGCCAGTAGTTCGTCCCCAACGGCAAGGAGCTCCTACAATGAGCAGTTCTTC. As protein: CASSSSPTARSSYNEQFF. Together with reference TRBV19 and TRBJ2-1, the CDR3 gives the full variable domain: DGGITQSPKYLFRKEGQNVTLSCEQNLNHDAMYWYRQDPGQGLRLIYYSQIVNDFQKGDIAEGYSVSREKKESFPLTVTSAQKNPTAFYLCASSSSPTARSSYNEQFFGPGTRLTVL.